The sequence of this T cell receptor (beta chain) was determined in a study of blood T cell repertoires in COVID-19. Study-wide background: Spain, Italy and the United States supplied samples that represented acute and convalescent COVID-19.

How the authors handled the data: Amplification of reference gene primers was used by the study to estimate nucleated cell counts. Using immunoSEQ multiplex PCR, the repertoire was profiled, and TCRdb retains in-frame clones only, with some absent. V and J calls and clone size are given by that table; D and trimming were obtained from the DNA. The sample yields about 250,000 clones, around nine tenths seen once. V lost 6 bases to trimming and J lost 5 bases; unmatched junction nucleotides: 14. CDR3 length: 18 residues. Germline V lookup: CDR1 SGHTA, CDR2 FQGTGA. This clonotype originated in a man at least 80 years old with acute or convalescent COVID-19. The material sequenced was peripheral blood. This rearrangement joins TRBV7-3 to TRBJ2-2; 11 bases align to TRBD2. The DNA for the CDR3 is TGTGCCAGCAGTTCGCGACTAGCGGGGCGGACAACGACCGGGGAGCTGTTTTTT. It encodes CASSSRLAGRTTTGELFF.